The T cell receptor (beta chain) described here comes from a study of a mutant IDH1 vaccine in newly diagnosed glioma. At the level of the study: The patients received vaccinations eight times, in weeks 1, 3, 5, 7, 11, 15, 19 and 23. In some groups vaccination began 4-6 weeks post-radiotherapy; others received it with temozolomide. Of treated patients, roughly 62% were men and roughly 38% women, averaging about 40 years.

Measured with immunoSEQ multiplex PCR; TCRdb has only the in-frame clones, and not every one. The sample has some 29,000 clones, roughly four fifths seen once. Study-wide points: Any relationship between pseudoprogression and changes in top peripheral T cell clonotypes seemed absent.

To note about this clone: Its specificity is not known.

V dropped 6 bases and J dropped 6 bases, with 12 bases sitting between them. Per germline, CDR1 SNHLY and CDR2 FYNNEI. The CDR3 is made up of 13 amino acids. Time point here: week 23, last vaccination. Each dose delivered 300 ug of mutant IDH1 20-mer peptide subcutaneously with imiquimod. The origin of this receptor is a woman in her 30s with glioma. The genes are TRBV2 and TRBJ1-5, with D tentatively TRBD1 (6 bases). The material sequenced was PBMCs, taken from a glioma patient whose treatment included an IDH1 peptide vaccine. The CDR3 nucleotides are TGTGCCAGCAGGGGGGGCGGGGGTCAGCCCCAGCATTTT. Protein sequence: CASRGGGGQPQHF.